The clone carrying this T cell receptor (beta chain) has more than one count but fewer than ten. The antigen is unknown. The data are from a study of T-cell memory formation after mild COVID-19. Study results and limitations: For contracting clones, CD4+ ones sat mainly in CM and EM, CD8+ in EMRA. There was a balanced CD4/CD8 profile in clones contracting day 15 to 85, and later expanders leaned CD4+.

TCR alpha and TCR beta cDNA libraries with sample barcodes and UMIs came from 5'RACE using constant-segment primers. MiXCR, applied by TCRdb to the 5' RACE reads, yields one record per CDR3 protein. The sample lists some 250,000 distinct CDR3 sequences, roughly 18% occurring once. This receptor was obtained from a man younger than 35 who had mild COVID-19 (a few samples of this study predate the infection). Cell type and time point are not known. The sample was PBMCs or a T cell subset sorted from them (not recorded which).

The CDR3 DNA is TGCGCCAGCAGCTTGGGCCGGGCCCAAGAGACCCAGTACTTC. This encodes CASSLGRAQETQYF. The V and J genes are TRBV5-1 and TRBJ2-5; D is undetermined. V shed 0 bases and J shed 1 base, with 7 bases lying between them. Germline CDR1 SGHRS, CDR2 YFSETQ. The CDR3 sequence is 14 residues long.